This T cell receptor beta chain came from a study of blood T cells in healthy people across ages. About this clonotype itself: This could be a read error, since a much larger clone is one nucleotide away.

With a J-beta primer mix and a sample-barcoded 5' primer, a second PCR ran about 7 to 12 cycles. TCRdb called the 5' RACE reads again in MiXCR, with one record for every CDR3 protein. The sample consists of about 650,000 distinct CDR3 sequences, roughly half of them appearing once. From germline, CDR1 is SGHRS and CDR2 YFSETQ. The CDR3 is 13 residues long. Trimming shortened V by 7 bases and J by 4 bases, and 14 bases separated the two germline ends. Sequenced: blood. This chain joins TRBV5-1 and TRBJ2-5, with D tentatively TRBD1 (5 bases). The clonotype comes from a woman of 80 years or more in good health. The CDR3 DNA is TGCGCCAGCGGCCGCGACAGACCAGAGACCCAGTACTTC. This codes for CASGRDRPETQYF. The complete variable domain, with remaining parts taken from reference TRBV5-1 and TRBJ2-5, reads KAGVTQTPRYLIKTRGQQVTLSCSPISGHRSVSWYQQTPGQGLQFLFEYFSETQRNKGNFPGRFSGRQFSNSRSEMNVSTLELGDSALYLCASGRDRPETQYFGPGTRLLVL.